This T cell receptor beta chain emerged from a study of shared clonotypes between healthy human individuals. The germline gives CDR1 SEHNR, CDR2 FQNEAQ (reference sequence). The CDR3 spans 17 residues. Trimming took off 5 bases at V and 0 bases at J, with 18 bases between the two ends. Over several immunoSEQ plates, each subset's genomic DNA was distributed in even portions. Template for every sorted-subset replicate PCR totaled around 200 ng DNA, roughly 30,000 T cell genomes. This table comes from immunoSEQ multiplex PCR, and its TCRdb copy is limited to in-frame clones, with some not included. The profile shows some 2,100,000 clones, 85% to 95% of them singletons. Whole-study findings and limits: A reduction in generation probabilities was seen for non-shared clonotypes relative to those shared by all four donors. Collection of samples was limited to blood; tissue repertoires likely differ.

Terminally differentiated effector memory CD45RA+ cells were excluded from the naive CD8 cells, which were CD45RO-negative and positively selected for CCR7. On this clone itself: The antigen is undetermined.

Source material: naive CD8+ T cells from PBMCs. The TCR comes from a man aged 18 to 29 in good health. Some clones in this sample may be carry-over from other donors' samples. This chain uses TRBV7-9 with TRBJ2-3; TRBD2 is a possible D gene (5 bases). The DNA of the CDR3 is TGTGCCAGCAGCCCGACTACGTCGGCCTATAGCACAGATACGCAGTATTTT. This translates into CASSPTTSAYSTDTQYF.